Given below is one TCR beta chain in context. This entry belongs to a study of T-cell memory formation after mild COVID-19. TCRdb re-analysed the 5' RACE reads in MiXCR, keeping a single row per CDR3 protein. This repertoire shows a few hundred thousand distinct CDR3 sequences, roughly a tenth found once; its top ten account for around 3.3%. The ends were cut back, 4 bases at V and 8 bases at J, with 17 bases in the middle. Germline assignment: CDR1 MNHNS and CDR2 SASEGT. The CDR3 is 15 amino acids. Sequencing used PBMCs or a T cell subset sorted from them (not recorded which). The clonotype originates from a man aged 18 to 29 who had mild COVID-19 (a few samples of this study predate the infection). Cell type and time point are not known. The chain carries TRBV6-1 and TRBJ1-4; D might be TRBD1 (5 bases). The DNA of the CDR3 is TGTGCCAGCAGTGCGAATCCTGTGGGGGGGGAAAAACTGTTTTTT. This translates into CASSANPVGGEKLFF.